This note documents a single T cell receptor (beta chain) sequence. Antigen specificity is unknown. The data are from a study of T cell repertoires in cytomegalovirus infection. In the study overall: CMV infection plus the matching HLA type was flagged by public TCR beta signatures. Whole-study results and caveats: Public TCR beta family frequency separated CMV-and-HLA carriers, including in an independent cohort. The study found HLA-C-restricted CMV-specific TCR beta clonotypes dominating the ex vivo response.

TCRdb itself ran the reads through MiXCR, one entry per CDR3 protein. The sample includes approximately 200,000 distinct CDR3 sequences, roughly 30% of them seen just once. Germline-derived CDR1 and CDR2 are SGHAT and FQNNGV. J lost 7 bases, V lost 11 bases, and 15 bases had no gene match. The CDR3 spans 14 residues. The sample consisted of PBMCs. This sequence originates from a human donor in good health (CMV status not recorded). Some clones in this sample may be carry-over from other donors' samples. The chain uses TRBV11-2 and TRBJ2-7, with 9 bases that match TRBD1. CDR3 residues: CAGLEWTGVGEQYF. CDR3 nucleotides: TGTGCCGGCTTAGAATGGACAGGGGTGGGAGAGCAGTACTTC.